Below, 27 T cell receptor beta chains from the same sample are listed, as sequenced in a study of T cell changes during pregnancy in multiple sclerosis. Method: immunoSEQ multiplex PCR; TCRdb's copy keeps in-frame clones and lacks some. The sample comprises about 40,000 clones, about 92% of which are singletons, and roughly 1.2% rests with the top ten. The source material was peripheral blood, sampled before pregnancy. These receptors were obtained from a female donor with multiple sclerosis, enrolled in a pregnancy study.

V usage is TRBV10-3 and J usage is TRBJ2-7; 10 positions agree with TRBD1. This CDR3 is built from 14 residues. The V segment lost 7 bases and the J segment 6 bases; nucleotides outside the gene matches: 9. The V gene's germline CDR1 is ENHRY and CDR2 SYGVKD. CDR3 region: CAINHPGQGPEQYF. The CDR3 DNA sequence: TGTGCCATCAATCATCCGGGACAGGGGCCCGAGCAGTACTTC.

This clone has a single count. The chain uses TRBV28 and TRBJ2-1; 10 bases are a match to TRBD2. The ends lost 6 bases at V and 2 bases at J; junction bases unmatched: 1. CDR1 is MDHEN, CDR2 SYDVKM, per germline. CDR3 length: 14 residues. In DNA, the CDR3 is TGTGCCAGCAGGGGGACTAGCGCCTACAATGAGCAGTTCTTC. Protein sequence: CASRGTSAYNEQFF.

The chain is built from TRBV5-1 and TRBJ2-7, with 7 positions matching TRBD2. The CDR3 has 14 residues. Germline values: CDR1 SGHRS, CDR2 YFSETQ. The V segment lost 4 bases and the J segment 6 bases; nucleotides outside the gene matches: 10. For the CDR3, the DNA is TGCGCCAGCAGCCTGGGAGGGAAGGAGAGCGAGCAGTACTTC. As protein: CASSLGGKESEQYF.

CDR3 coding DNA: TGTGCCAGCAGTATGACTCTTACCTATGGCTACACCTTC. Amino acid sequence: CASSMTLTYGYTF. V is TRBV27 and J is TRBJ1-2; no clear D gene. The CDR3 has 13 residues. Trimming cost V 5 bases and J 4 bases, with 11 bases left between them. Germline V gene data show CDR1 as MNHEY and CDR2 as SMNVEV (reference sequence).

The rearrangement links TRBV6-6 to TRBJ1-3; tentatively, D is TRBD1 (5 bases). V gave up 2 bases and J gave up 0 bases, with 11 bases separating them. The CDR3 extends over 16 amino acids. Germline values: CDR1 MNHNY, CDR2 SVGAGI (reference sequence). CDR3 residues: CASSYGHLFSGNTIYF. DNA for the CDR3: TGTGCCAGCAGTTACGGACACCTTTTCTCTGGAAACACCATATATTTT.

The CDR3 sequence is CASSGADSGSQETQYF. CDR3 coding DNA: TGTGCCAGCAGCGGAGCGGATAGCGGGAGTCAAGAGACCCAGTACTTC. The chain has TRBV13 and TRBJ2-5, with 9 bases lining up with TRBD2. There are 16 residues in the CDR3. With V trimmed by 5 bases and J by 2 bases, 9 bases remained unmatched. Per the germline V gene, CDR1 is PRHDT and CDR2 is FYEKMQ (reference sequence).

CDR3 DNA sequence: TGTGCCAGCAGCCCCCCCCAATCAATAGGGGGAATATACAATGAGCAGTTCTTC. Translation gives CASSPPQSIGGIYNEQFF. The chain couples TRBV28 to TRBJ2-1; D might be TRBD1 (6 bases). V dropped 6 bases and J dropped 4 bases, with 25 bases sitting between them. CDR3 length: 18 amino acids. Germline CDR1 MDHEN, CDR2 SYDVKM.

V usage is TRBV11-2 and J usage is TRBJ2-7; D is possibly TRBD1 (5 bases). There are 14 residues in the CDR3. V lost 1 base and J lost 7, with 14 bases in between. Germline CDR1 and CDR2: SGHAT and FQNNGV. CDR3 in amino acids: CASSLVRGSREQYF. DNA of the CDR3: TGTGCCAGCAGCTTAGTAAGGGGTAGCCGGGAGCAGTACTTC. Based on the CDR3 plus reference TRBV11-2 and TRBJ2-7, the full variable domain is EAGVAQSPRYKIIEKRQSVAFWCNPISGHATLYWYQQILGQGPKLLIQFQNNGVVDDSQLPKDRFSAERLKGVDSTLKIQPAKLEDSAVYLCASSLVRGSREQYFGPGTRLTVT.

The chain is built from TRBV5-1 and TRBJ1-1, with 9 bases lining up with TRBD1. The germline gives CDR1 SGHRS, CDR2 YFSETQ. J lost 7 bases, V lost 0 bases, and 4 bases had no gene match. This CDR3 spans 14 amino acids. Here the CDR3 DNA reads TGCGCCAGCAGCTTGGCCATGGACAGGGGTGAAGCTTTCTTT. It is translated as CASSLAMDRGEAFF.

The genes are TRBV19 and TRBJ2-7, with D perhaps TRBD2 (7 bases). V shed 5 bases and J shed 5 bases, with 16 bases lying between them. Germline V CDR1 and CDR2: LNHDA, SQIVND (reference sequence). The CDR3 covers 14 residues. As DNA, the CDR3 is TGTGCCAGTAGTTCGGGGGGCTTAGGGGACGAGCAGTACTTC. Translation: CASSSGGLGDEQYF.

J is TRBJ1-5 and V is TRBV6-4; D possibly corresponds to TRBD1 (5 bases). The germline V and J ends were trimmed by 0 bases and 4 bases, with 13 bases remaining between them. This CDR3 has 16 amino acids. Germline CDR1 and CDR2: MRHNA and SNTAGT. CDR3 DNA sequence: TGTGCCAGCAGTGACTCACGGGACTGTGAGAATCAGCCCCAGCATTTT. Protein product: CASSDSRDCENQPQHF.

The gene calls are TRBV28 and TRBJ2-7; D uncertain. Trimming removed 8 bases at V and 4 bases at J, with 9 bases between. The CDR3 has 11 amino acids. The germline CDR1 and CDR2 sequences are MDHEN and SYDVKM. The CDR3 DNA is TGTGCCAGCTCCCGAGAGTACGAGCAGTACTTC. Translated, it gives CASSREYEQYF. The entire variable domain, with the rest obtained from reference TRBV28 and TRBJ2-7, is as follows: DVKVTQSSRYLVKRTGEKVFLECVQDMDHENMFWYRQDPGLGLRLIYFSYDVKMKEKGDIPEGYSVSREKKERFSLILESASTNQTSMYLCASSREYEQYFGPGTRLTVT.

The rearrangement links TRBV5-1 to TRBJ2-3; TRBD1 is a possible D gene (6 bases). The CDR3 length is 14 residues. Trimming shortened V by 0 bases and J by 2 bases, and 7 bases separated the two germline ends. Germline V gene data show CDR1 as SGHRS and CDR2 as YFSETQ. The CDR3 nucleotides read TGCGCCAGCAGCTTGGGACAGGTCACAGATACGCAGTATTTT. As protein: CASSLGQVTDTQYF. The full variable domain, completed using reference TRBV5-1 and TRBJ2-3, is KAGVTQTPRYLIKTRGQQVTLSCSPISGHRSVSWYQQTPGQGLQFLFEYFSETQRNKGNFPGRFSGRQFSNSRSEMNVSTLELGDSALYLCASSLGQVTDTQYFGPGTRLTVL.

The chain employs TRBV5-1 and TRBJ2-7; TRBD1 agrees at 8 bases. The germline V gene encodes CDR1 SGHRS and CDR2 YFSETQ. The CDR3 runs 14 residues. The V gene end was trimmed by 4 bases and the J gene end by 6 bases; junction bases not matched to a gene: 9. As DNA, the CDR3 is TGCGCCAGCAGCGGAGGACAGGGTCCTGGCGAGCAGTACTTC. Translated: CASSGGQGPGEQYF.

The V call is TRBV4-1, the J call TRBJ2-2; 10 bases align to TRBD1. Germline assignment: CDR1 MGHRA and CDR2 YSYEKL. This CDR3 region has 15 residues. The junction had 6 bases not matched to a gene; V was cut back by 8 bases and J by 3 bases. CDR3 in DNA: TGCGCCAGCTGGACAGGGGGTCCCGACACCGGGGAGCTGTTTTTT. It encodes CASWTGGPDTGELFF.

The CDR3 is CASSRREGGLDTQYF. The CDR3 DNA reads as TGTGCCAGCAGCAGGCGGGAGGGTGGCTTAGATACGCAGTATTTT. The chain is built from TRBV4-2 and TRBJ2-3, with 9 nucleotides matching TRBD2. The CDR3 is made up of 15 amino acids. The germline V gene encodes CDR1 LGHNA and CDR2 YNFKEQ. The trim removed 5 bases at V and 5 bases at J, leaving 8 bases unmatched.

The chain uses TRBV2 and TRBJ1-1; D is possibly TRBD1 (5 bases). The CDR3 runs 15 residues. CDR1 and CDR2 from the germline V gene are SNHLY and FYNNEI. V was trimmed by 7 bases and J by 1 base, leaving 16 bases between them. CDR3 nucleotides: TGTGCCAGCATGGGGGGGGAAGGAGGGAACACTGAAGCTTTCTTT. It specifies CASMGGEGGNTEAFF. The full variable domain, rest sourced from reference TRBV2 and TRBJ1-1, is EPEVTQTPSHQVTQMGQEVILRCVPISNHLYFYWYRQILGQKVEFLVSFYNNEISEKSEIFDDQFSVERPDGSNFTLKIRSTKLEDSAMYFCASMGGEGGNTEAFFGQGTRLTVV.

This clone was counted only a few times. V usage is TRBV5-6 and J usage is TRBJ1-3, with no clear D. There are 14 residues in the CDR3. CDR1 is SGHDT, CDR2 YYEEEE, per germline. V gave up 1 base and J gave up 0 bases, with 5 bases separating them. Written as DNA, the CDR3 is TGTGCCAGCAGCTTGCAGTGCTCTGGAAACACCATATATTTT. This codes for CASSLQCSGNTIYF.

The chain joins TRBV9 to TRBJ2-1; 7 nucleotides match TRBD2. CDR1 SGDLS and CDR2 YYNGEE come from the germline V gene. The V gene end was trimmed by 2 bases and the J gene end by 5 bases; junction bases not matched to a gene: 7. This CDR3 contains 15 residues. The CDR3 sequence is CASSVSRGTNNEQFF. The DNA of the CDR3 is TGTGCCAGCAGCGTCAGTCGCGGGACTAACAATGAGCAGTTCTTC.

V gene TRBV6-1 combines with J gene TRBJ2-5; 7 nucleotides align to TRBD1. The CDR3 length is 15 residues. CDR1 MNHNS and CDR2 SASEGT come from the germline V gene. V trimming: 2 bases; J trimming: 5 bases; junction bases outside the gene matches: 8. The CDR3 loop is CASSEIRTGRETQYF. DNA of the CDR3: TGTGCCAGCAGTGAAATCCGGACAGGCCGGGAGACCCAGTACTTC.

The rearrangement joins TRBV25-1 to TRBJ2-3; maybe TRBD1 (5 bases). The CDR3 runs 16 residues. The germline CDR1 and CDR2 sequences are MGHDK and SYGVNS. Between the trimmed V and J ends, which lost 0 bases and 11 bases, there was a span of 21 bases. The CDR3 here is CASSEYWAGRVPEQYF. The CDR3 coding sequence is TGTGCCAGCAGTGAATATTGGGCAGGGCGAGTCCCCGAGCAGTATTTT.

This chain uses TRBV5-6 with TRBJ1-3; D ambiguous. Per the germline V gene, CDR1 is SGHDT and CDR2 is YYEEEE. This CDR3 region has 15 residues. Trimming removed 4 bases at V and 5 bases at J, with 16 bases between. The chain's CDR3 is CASSTPRVARNTIYF. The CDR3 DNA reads TGTGCCAGCAGCACCCCCCGTGTGGCTCGAAACACCATATATTTT.

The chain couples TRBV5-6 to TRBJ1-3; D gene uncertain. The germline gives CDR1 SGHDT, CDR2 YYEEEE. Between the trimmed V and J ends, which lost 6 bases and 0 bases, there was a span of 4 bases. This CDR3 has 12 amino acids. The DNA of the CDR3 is TGTGCCAGCACCCTCTCTGGAAACACCATATATTTT. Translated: CASTLSGNTIYF.

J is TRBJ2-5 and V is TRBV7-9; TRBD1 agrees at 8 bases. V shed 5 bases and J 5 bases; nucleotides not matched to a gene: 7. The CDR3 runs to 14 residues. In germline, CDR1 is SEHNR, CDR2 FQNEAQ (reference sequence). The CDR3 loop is CASSLTGEMETQYF. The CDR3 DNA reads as TGTGCCAGCAGCCTGACAGGGGAAATGGAGACCCAGTACTTC.

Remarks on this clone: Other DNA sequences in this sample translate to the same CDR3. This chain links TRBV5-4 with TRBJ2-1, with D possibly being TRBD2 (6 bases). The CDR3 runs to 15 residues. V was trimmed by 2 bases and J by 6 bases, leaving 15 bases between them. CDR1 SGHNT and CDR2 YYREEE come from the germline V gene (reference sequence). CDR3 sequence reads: CASSLAGTFPNEQFF. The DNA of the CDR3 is TGTGCCAGCAGCTTAGCCGGGACTTTCCCCAATGAGCAGTTCTTC. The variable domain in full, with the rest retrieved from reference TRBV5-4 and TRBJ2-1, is ETGVTQSPTHLIKTRGQQVTLRCSSQSGHNTVSWYQQALGQGPQFIFQYYREEENGRGNFPPRFSGLQFPNYSSELNVNALELDDSALYLCASSLAGTFPNEQFFGPGTRLTVL.

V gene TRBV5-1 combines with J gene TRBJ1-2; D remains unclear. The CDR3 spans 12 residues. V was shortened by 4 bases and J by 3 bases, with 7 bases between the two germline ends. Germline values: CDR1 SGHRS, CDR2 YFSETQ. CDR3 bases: TGCGCCAGCAGCCCAACAGACTATGGCTACACCTTC. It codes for CASSPTDYGYTF.

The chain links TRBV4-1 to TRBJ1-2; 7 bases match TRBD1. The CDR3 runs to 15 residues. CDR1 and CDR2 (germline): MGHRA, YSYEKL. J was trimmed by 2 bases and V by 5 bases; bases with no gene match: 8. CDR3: CASSTDTGANYGYTF. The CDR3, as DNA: TGCGCCAGCAGCACCGACACAGGGGCCAACTATGGCTACACCTTC.